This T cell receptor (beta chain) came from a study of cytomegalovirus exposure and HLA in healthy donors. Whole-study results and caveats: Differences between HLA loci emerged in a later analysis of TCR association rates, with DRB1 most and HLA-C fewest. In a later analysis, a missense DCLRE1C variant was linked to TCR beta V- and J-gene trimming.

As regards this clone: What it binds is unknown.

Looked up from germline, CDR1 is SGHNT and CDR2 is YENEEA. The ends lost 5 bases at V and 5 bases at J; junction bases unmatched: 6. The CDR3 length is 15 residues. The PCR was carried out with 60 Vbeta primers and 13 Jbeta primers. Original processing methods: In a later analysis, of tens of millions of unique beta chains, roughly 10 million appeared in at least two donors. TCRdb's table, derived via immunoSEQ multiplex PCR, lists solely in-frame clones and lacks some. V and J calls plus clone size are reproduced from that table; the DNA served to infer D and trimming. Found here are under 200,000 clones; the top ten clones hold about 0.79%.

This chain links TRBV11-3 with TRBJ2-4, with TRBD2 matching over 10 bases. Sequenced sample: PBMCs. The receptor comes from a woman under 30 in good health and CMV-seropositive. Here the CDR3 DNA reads TGTGCCAGCAGCCAAAGCGGGAGGGTCGAAAACATTCAGTACTTC. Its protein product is CASSQSGRVENIQYF.